Reported below is one T cell receptor beta chain. The data were produced by immunoSEQ multiplex PCR, yet TCRdb's version contains in-frame clones alone and is incomplete. The sample shows 70,000 or so clones, over 85% of them seen only once. The data derive from a study of cytomegalovirus exposure and HLA in healthy donors. This CDR3 has 15 residues. After removal of 4 bases from V and 4 bases from J, the junction contained 5 bases not matched to a gene. Germline CDR1 is MDHEN and CDR2 is SYDVKM. The clonotype was recovered from a man aged 18 to 30 in good health and CMV-seropositive. The sequencing sample was made of PBMCs. The chain joins TRBV28 to TRBJ1-5; TRBD1 aligns across 9 bases. In nucleotides, the CDR3 is TGTGCCAGCAGTTCGGGACAGGGTGTAAATCAGCCCCAGCATTTT. Translation gives CASSSGQGVNQPQHF.